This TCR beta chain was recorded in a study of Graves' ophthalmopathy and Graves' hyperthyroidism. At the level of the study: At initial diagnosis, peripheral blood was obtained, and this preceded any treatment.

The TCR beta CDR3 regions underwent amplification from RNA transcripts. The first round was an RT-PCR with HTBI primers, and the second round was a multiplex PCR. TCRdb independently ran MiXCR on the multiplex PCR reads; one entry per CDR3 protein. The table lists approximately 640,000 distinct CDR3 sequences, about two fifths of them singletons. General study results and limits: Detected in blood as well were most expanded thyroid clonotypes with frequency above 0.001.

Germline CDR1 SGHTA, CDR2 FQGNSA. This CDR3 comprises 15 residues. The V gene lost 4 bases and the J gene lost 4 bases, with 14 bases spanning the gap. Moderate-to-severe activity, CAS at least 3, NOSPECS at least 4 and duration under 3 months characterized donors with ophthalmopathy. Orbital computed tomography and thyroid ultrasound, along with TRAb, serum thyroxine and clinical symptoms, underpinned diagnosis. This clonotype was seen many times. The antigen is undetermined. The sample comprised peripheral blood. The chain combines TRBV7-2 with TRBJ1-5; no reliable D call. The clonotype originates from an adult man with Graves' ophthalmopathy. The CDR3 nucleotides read TGTGCCAGCAGCTACTCCGGCCAAGAGAATCAGCCCCAGCATTTT. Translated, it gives CASSYSGQENQPQHF. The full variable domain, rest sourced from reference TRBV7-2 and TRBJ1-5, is GAGVSQSPSNKVTEKGKDVELRCDPISGHTALYWYRQSLGQGLEFLIYFQGNSAPDKSGLPSDRFSAERTGGSVSTLTIQRTQQEDSAVYLCASSYSGQENQPQHFGDGTRLSIL.